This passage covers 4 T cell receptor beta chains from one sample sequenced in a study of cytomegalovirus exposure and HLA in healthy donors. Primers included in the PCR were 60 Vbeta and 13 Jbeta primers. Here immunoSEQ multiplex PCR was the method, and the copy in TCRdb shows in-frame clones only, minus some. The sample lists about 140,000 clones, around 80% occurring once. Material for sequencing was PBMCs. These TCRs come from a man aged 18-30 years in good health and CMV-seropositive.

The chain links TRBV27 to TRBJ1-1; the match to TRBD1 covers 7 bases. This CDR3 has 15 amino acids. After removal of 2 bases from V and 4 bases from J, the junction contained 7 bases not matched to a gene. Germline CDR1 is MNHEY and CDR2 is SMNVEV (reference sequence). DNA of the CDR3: TGTGCCAGCAGTTTAAGGTACTCAGGGGGCACTGAAGCTTTCTTT. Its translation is CASSLRYSGGTEAFF.

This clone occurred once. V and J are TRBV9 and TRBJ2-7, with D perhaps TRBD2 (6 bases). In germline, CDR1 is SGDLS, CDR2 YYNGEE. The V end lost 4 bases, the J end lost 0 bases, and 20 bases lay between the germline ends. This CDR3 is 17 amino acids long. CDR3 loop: CASSHHHGEEDSYEQYF. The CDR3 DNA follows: TGTGCCAGCAGCCATCACCACGGGGAGGAAGACTCCTACGAGCAGTACTTC.

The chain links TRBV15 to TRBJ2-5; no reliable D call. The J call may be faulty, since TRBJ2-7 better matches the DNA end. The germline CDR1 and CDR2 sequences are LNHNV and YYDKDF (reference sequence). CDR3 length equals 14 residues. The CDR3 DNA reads TGTGCCACCAGCAGAGGGGCCAGCCGGTACGAGCAGTACTTC. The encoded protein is CATSRGASRYEQYF.

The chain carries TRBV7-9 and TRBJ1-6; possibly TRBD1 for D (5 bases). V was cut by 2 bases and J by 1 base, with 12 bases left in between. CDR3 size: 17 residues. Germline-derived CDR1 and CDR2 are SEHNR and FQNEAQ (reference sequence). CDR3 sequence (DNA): TGTGCCAGCAGCTTAACCGGGGGAAGATCCTATAATTCACCCCTCCACTTT. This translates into CASSLTGGRSYNSPLHF.